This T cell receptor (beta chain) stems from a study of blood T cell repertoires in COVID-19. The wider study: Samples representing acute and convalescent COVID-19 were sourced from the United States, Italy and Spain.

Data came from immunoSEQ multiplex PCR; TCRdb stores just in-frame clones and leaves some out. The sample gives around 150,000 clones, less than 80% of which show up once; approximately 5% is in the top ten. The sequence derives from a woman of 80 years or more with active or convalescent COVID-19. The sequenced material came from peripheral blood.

This chain's CDR3 is CASILQGTEAFF. In DNA, the CDR3 is TGTGCCAGCATCTTACAGGGGACTGAAGCTTTCTTT. This sequence joins TRBV28 and TRBJ1-1; 7 bases are a match to TRBD1. This CDR3 spans 12 amino acids. J lost 5 bases, V lost 7 bases, and 4 bases had no gene match. Germline-derived CDR1 and CDR2 are MDHEN and SYDVKM.